This is a list of T cell receptor beta chains from one sample in a study of T cells expressing NK-cell markers. Using the 5' RACE reads, TCRdb records one entry per CDR3 protein without DNA. The specimen's table records some 300,000 distinct CDR3 sequences. Sequencing was done on a sample of blood T cells: a sorted CD56 or NKG2C T cell subset, CD4+ or CD8+ T cells, or bulk PBMC T cells (not recorded which). The receptors stem from a man between 18 and 29 years old in good health. CDR3s include the opening cysteine and the closing phenylalanine or tryptophan.

J gene: TRBJ2-1; V gene: TRBV24-1; CDR3 protein: CATSDLGAPGGYNEQFF
J gene: TRBJ1-2; V gene: TRBV20-1; CDR3 protein: CSATRTATSYGYTF
J gene: TRBJ1-5; V gene: TRBV2; CDR3 protein: CASSELYSNQPQHF
J gene: TRBJ2-1; V gene: TRBV7-9; CDR3 protein: CASSLERDNEQFF
J gene: TRBJ2-6; V gene: TRBV19; CDR3 protein: CASNAGRSSGANVLTF
J gene: TRBJ2-1; V gene: TRBV5-1; CDR3 protein: CASSSLPGTSVNEQFF
J gene: TRBJ1-3; V gene: TRBV29-1; CDR3 protein: CSVVRGTSGNTIYF
J gene: TRBJ2-1; V gene: TRBV11-2; CDR3 protein: CASSLEAGGLINEQFF
J gene: TRBJ2-6; V gene: TRBV19; CDR3 protein: CASSITWDSGANVLTF
J gene: TRBJ2-4; V gene: TRBV7-2; CDR3 protein: CASSTTGLLAKNIQYF
J gene: TRBJ1-4; V gene: TRBV24-1; CDR3 protein: CATGTENEKLFF
J gene: TRBJ2-2; V gene: TRBV20-1; CDR3 protein: CSAGGIRAGELFF
J gene: TRBJ2-6; V gene: TRBV6-5; CDR3 protein: CASSYSGVGGANVLTF
J gene: TRBJ2-1; V gene: TRBV6-2/TRBV6-3; CDR3 protein: CASSRSQGRSYNEQFF
J gene: TRBJ2-6; V gene: TRBV5-5; CDR3 protein: CASSRPGRNSGANVLTF
J gene: TRBJ2-1; V gene: TRBV15; CDR3 protein: CATSRGERDGNNEQFF
J gene: TRBJ2-1; V gene: TRBV20-1; CDR3 protein: CSAALAGAMNEQFF
J gene: TRBJ2-3; V gene: TRBV19; CDR3 protein: CASSREGGTNGLTDTQYF
J gene: TRBJ2-1; V gene: TRBV12-3/TRBV12-4; CDR3 protein: CASSPLPRGTRGDNEQFF
J gene: TRBJ2-1; V gene: TRBV5-1; CDR3 protein: CASSLDHPNEQFF
J gene: TRBJ2-7; V gene: TRBV6-2/TRBV6-3; CDR3 protein: CASSYRVLASHEQYF
J gene: TRBJ2-1; V gene: TRBV18; CDR3 protein: CASSPRAQGHYNEQFF
J gene: TRBJ2-1; V gene: TRBV12-3/TRBV12-4; CDR3 protein: CASSLLGLADNEQFF